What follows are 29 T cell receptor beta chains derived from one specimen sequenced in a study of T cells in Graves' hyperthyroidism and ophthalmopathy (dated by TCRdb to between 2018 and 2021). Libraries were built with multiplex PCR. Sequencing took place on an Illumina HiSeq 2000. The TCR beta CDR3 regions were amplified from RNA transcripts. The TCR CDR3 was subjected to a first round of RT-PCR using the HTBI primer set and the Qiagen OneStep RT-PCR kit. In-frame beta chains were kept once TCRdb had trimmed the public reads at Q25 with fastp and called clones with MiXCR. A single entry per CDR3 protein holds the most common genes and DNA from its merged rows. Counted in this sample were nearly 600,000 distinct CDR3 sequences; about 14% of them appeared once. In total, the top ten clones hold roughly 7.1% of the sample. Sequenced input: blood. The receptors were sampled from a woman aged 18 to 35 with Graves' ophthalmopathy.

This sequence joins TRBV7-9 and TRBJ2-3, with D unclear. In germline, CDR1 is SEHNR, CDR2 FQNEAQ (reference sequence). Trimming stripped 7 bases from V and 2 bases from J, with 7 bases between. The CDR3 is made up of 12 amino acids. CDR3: CASKSITDTQYF. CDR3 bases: TGTGCCAGCAAGTCGATCACAGATACGCAGTATTTT.

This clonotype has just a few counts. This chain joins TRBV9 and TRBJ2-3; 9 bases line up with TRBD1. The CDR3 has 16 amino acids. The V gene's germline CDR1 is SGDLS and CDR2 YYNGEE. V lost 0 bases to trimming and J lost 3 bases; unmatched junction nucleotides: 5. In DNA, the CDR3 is TGTGCCAGCAGCGTAGGGATGACAGGGGGAACAGATACGCAGTATTTT. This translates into CASSVGMTGGTDTQYF.

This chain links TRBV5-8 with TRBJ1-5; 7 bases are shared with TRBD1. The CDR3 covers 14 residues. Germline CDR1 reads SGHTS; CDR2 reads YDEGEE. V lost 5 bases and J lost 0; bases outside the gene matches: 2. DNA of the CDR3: TGTGCCAGCAGGCACAGGGGTAGCAATCAGCCCCAGCATTTT. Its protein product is CASRHRGSNQPQHF.

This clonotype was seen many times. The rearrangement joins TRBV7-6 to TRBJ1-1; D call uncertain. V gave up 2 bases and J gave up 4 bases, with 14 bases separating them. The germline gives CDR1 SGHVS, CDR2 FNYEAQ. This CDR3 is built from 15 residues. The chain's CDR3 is CASSLNPDGSTEAFF. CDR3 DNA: TGTGCCAGCAGCTTAAATCCGGACGGGAGCACTGAAGCTTTCTTT.

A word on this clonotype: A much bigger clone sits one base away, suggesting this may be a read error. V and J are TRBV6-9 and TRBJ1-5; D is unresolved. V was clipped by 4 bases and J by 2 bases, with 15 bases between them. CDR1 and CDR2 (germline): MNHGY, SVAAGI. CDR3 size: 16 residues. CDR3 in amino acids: CASSSWGPYGNQPQHF. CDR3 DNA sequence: TGTGCCAGCAGTTCTTGGGGTCCTTATGGCAATCAGCCCCAGCATTTT.

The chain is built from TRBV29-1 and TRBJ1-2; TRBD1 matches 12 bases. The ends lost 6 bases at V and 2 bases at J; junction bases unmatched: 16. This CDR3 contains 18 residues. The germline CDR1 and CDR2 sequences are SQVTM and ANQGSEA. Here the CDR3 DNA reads TGCAGCGTCCCCGTCCAGACTATGGGGACAGGGGGCAACTATGGCTACACCTTC. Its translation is CSVPVQTMGTGGNYGYTF.

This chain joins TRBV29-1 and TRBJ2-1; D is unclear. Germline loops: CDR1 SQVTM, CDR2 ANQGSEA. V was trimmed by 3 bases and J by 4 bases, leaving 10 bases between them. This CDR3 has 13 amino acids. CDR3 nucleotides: TGCAGCGTTGATTCGAACGTATACAATGAGCAGTTCTTC. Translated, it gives CSVDSNVYNEQFF.

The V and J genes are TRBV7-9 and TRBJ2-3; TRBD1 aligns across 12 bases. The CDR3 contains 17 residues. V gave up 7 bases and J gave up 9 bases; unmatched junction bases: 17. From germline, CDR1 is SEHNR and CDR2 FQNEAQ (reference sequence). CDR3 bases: TGTGCCAGCAACACATCTCCCGGGACAGGGGGCCGCCCGACGCAGTATTTT. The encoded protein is CASNTSPGTGGRPTQYF.

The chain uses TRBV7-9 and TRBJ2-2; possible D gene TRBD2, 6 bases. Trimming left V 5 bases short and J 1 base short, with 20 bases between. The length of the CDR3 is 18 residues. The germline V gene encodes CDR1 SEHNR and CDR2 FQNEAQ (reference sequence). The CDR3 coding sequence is TGTGCCAGCAGCCCGTGGCCAAGTCTCGGGGGGAACACCGGGGAGCTGTTTTTT. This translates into CASSPWPSLGGNTGELFF. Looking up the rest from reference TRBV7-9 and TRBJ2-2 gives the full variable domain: DTGVSQNPRHKITKRGQNVTFRCDPISEHNRLYWYRQTLGQGPEFLTYFQNEAQLEKSRLLSDRFSAERPKGSFSTLEIQRTEQGDSAMYLCASSPWPSLGGNTGELFFGEGSRLTVL.

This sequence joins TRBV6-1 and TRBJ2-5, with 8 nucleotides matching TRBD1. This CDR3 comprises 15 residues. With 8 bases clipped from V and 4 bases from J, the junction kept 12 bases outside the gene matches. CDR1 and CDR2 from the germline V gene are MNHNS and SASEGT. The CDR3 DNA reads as TGTGCCAGCTCCGGGGACAGGAGGCGAGTAGAGACCCAGTACTTC. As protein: CASSGDRRRVETQYF.

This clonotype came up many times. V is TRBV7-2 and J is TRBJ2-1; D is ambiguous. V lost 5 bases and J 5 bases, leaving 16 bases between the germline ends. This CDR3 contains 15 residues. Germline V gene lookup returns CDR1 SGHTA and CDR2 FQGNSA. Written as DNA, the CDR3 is TGTGCCAGCAGCCCGCTGGGCGGATTCAACAATGAGCAGTTCTTC. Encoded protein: CASSPLGGFNNEQFF.

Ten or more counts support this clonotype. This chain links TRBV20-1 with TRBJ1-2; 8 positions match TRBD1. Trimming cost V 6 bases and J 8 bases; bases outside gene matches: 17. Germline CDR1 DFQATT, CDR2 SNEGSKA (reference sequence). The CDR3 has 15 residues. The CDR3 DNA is TGCAGTGCCCCCGCCAGCAGGGGGCGGAGTGGGGGCTACACCTTC. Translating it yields CSAPASRGRSGGYTF.

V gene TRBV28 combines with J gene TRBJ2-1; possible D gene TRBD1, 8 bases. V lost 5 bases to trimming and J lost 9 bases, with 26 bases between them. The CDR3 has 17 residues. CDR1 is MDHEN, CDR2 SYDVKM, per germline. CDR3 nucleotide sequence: TGTGCCAGCAGTCGTAGCCGGAAGTGGACAGGGAGGGGTGAGCAGTTCTTC. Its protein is CASSRSRKWTGRGEQFF.

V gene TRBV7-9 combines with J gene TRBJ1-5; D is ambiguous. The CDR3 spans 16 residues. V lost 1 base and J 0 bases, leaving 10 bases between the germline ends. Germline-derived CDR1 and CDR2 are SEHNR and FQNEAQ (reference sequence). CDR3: CASSLGEGYSNQPQHF. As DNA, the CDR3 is TGTGCCAGCAGCTTAGGAGAGGGATATAGCAATCAGCCCCAGCATTTT.

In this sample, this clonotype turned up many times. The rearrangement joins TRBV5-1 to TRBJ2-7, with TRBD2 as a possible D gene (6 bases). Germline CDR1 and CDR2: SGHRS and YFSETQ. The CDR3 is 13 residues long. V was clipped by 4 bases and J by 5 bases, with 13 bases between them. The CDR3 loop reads CASSPHPGDEQYF. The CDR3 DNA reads TGCGCCAGCAGCCCTCACCCGGGGGACGAGCAGTACTTC.

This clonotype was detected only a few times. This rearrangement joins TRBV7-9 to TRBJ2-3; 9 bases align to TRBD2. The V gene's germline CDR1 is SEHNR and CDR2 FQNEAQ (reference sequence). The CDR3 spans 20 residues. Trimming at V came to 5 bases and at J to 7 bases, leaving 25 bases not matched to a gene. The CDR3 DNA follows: TGTGCCAGCAGCACCGAGATTGAGATTAGCGGGAGTTCATTTAGGAATACGCAGTATTTT. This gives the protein CASSTEIEISGSSFRNTQYF.

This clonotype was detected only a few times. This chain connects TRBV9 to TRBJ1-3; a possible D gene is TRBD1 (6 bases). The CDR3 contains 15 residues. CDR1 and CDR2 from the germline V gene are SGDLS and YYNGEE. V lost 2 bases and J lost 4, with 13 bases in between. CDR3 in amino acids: CASSVTGLGGNTIYF. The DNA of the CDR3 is TGTGCCAGCAGCGTCACAGGGTTGGGAGGAAACACCATATATTTT.

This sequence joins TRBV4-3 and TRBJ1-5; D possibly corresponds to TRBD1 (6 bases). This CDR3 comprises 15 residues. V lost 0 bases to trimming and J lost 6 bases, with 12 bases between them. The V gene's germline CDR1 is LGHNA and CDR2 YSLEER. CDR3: CASSQEYGGRQPQHF. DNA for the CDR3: TGCGCCAGCAGCCAAGAGTACGGGGGCCGTCAGCCCCAGCATTTT.

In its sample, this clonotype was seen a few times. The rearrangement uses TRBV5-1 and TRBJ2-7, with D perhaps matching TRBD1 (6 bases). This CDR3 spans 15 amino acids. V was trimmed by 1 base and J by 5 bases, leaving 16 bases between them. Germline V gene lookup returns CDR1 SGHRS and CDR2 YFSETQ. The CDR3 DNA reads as TGCGCCAGCAGCTTGTCTTGGGGGCCGATGGACGAGCAGTACTTC. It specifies CASSLSWGPMDEQYF.

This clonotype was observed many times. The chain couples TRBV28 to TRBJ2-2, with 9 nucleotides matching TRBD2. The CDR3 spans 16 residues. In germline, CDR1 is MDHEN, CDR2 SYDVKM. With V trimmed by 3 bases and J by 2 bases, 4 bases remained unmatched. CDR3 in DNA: TGTGCCAGCAGTTTGCTAGCGGGAATAAACACCGGGGAGCTGTTTTTT. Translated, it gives CASSLLAGINTGELFF. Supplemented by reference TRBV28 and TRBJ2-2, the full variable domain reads DVKVTQSSRYLVKRTGEKVFLECVQDMDHENMFWYRQDPGLGLRLIYFSYDVKMKEKGDIPEGYSVSREKKERFSLILESASTNQTSMYLCASSLLAGINTGELFFGEGSRLTVL.

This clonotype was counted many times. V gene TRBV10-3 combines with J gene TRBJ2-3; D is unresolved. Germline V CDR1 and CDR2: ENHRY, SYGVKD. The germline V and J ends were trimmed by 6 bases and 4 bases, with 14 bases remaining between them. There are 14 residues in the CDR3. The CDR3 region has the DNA TGTGCCATCAGGCCCGGGCCCACCCCAGATACGCAGTATTTT. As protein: CAIRPGPTPDTQYF.

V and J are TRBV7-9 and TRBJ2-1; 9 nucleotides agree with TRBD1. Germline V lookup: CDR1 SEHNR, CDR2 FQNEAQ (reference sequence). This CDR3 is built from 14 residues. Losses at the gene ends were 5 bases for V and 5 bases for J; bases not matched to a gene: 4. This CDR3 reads CASSARQGDNEQFF. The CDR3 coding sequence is TGTGCCAGCAGCGCGCGACAGGGGGACAATGAGCAGTTCTTC. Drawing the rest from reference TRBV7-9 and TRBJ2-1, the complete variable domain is DTGVSQNPRHKITKRGQNVTFRCDPISEHNRLYWYRQTLGQGPEFLTYFQNEAQLEKSRLLSDRFSAERPKGSFSTLEIQRTEQGDSAMYLCASSARQGDNEQFFGPGTRLTVL.

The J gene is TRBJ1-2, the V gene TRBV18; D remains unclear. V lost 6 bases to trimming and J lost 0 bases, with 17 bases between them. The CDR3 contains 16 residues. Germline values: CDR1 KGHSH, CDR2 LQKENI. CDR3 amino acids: CASSSPEGRANYGYTF. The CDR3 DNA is TGTGCCAGCTCCTCCCCCGAGGGCCGCGCTAACTATGGCTACACCTTC.

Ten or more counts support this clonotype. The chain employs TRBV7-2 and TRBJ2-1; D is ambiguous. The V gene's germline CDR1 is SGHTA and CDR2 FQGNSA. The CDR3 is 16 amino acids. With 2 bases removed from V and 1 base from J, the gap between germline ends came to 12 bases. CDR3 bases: TGTGCCAGCAGCTTAAGCTTTGGTCAGTCCTACAATGAGCAGTTCTTC. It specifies CASSLSFGQSYNEQFF. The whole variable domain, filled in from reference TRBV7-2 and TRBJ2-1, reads GAGVSQSPSNKVTEKGKDVELRCDPISGHTALYWYRQSLGQGLEFLIYFQGNSAPDKSGLPSDRFSAERTGGSVSTLTIQRTQQEDSAVYLCASSLSFGQSYNEQFFGPGTRLTVL.

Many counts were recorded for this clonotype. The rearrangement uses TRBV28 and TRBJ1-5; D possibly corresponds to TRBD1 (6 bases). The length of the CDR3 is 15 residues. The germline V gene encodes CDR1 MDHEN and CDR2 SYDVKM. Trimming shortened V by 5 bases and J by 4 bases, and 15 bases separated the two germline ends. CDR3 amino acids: CASSVALGGNQPQHF. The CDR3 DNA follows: TGTGCCAGCAGTGTCGCTCTAGGGGGGAATCAGCCCCAGCATTTT. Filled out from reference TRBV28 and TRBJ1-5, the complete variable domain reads DVKVTQSSRYLVKRTGEKVFLECVQDMDHENMFWYRQDPGLGLRLIYFSYDVKMKEKGDIPEGYSVSREKKERFSLILESASTNQTSMYLCASSVALGGNQPQHFGDGTRLSIL.

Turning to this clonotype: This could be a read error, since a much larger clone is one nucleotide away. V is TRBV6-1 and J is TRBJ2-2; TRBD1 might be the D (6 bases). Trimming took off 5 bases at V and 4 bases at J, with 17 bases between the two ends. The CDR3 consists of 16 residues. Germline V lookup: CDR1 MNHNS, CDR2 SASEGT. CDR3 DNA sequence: TGTGCCAGCAGTCCGCCGGGACACCTGAGCACCGGGGAGCTGTTTTTT. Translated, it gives CASSPPGHLSTGELFF.

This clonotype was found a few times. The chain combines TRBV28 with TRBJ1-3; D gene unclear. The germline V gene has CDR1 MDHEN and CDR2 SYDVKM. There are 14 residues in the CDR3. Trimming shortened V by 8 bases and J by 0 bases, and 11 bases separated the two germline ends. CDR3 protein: CASAPALSGNTIYF. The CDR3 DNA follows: TGTGCCAGCGCCCCGGCCCTCTCTGGAAACACCATATATTTT.

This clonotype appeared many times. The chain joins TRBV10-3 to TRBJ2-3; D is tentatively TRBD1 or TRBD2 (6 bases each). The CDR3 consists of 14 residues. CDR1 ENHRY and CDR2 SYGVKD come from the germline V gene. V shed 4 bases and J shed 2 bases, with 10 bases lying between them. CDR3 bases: TGTGCCATCAGTGCCGGGGGCTACACAGATACGCAGTATTTT. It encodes CAISAGGYTDTQYF.

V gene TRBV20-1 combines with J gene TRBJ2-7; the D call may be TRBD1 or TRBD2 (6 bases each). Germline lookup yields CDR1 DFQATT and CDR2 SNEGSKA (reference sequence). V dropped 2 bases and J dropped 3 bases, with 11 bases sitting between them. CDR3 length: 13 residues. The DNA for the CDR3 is TGCAGTGCTAGATTCGGGGGCAACTACGAGCAGTACTTC. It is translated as CSARFGGNYEQYF.